The 17 T cell receptor beta chains listed next were all sequenced from one sample in a study of blood T cell repertoires in COVID-19. Data came from immunoSEQ multiplex PCR; TCRdb stores just in-frame clones and leaves some out. Among some 200,000 clones listed, roughly four fifths were seen once. Sequencing input: PBMCs or T cells enriched from blood (not recorded which). These receptors originate from a man aged 40-50 years who had recovered from COVID-19.

This clone was seen just once. This chain connects TRBV27 to TRBJ1-1; D gene uncertain. The CDR3 spans 15 residues. Germline assignment: CDR1 MNHEY and CDR2 SMNVEV (reference sequence). V lost 2 bases to trimming and J lost 4 bases, with 14 bases between them. This CDR3 is CASSLGSPGRTEAFF. For the CDR3, the DNA is TGTGCCAGCAGTTTAGGCTCCCCTGGGCGCACTGAAGCTTTCTTT.

The chain joins TRBV5-1 to TRBJ2-5; D might be TRBD2 (5 bases). Germline values: CDR1 SGHRS, CDR2 YFSETQ. CDR3 size: 17 residues. V shed 1 base and J shed 7 bases, with 23 bases lying between them. CDR3 nucleotide sequence: TGCGCCAGCAGCTTGATTCTTGGGCGGGTCTCGGTGGGGACCCAGTACTTC. As protein: CASSLILGRVSVGTQYF.

CDR3 amino acids: CASSPRRDTEAFF. The CDR3 nucleotides are TGTGCCAGTAGTCCCCGGAGGGATACTGAAGCTTTCTTT. This chain uses TRBV19 with TRBJ1-1, with unresolved D. V lost 5 bases and J lost 5, with 12 bases in between. The CDR3 totals 13 residues. Looked up from germline, CDR1 is LNHDA and CDR2 is SQIVND (reference sequence).

The chain recombines TRBV13 with TRBJ2-3; the D gene is possibly TRBD1 (6 bases). This CDR3 spans 16 amino acids. CDR1 is PRHDT, CDR2 FYEKMQ, per germline (reference sequence). V was shortened by 6 bases and J by 2 bases, with 18 bases between the two germline ends. The CDR3 reads CASRNAQQGITDTQYF. CDR3 sequence (DNA): TGTGCCAGCAGAAACGCCCAACAGGGCATCACAGATACGCAGTATTTT.

The chain joins TRBV5-1 to TRBJ2-7; 7 nucleotides match TRBD2. V gave up 6 bases and J gave up 0 bases; unmatched junction bases: 12. Germline assignment: CDR1 SGHRS and CDR2 YFSETQ. The CDR3 has 16 amino acids. The CDR3 protein is CASTESSGTFSYEQYF. CDR3 sequence (DNA): TGCGCCAGCACCGAGTCTAGCGGAACTTTCTCCTACGAGCAGTACTTC.

The gene calls are TRBV6-5 and TRBJ1-2, with TRBD1 matching over 7 bases. Germline CDR1 is MNHEY and CDR2 is SVGAGI. CDR3 length equals 12 residues. Trimming removed 7 bases from V and 6 bases from J; junction bases left unmatched: 5. The CDR3 loop is CASKDRADGYTF. CDR3 bases: TGTGCCAGCAAAGACAGGGCCGATGGCTACACCTTC.

This clone was counted between two and nine times. The V and J genes are TRBV18 and TRBJ1-1; D is unclear. The CDR3 is 15 residues long. V was trimmed by 6 bases and J by 0 bases, leaving 14 bases between them. Germline V CDR1 and CDR2: KGHSH, LQKENI. The CDR3 DNA follows: TGTGCCAGCTCGCCCCTGACTGCTGTGAACACTGAAGCTTTCTTT. Its protein product is CASSPLTAVNTEAFF.

This clone was observed once. The chain carries TRBV4-2 and TRBJ1-6; 10 bases are a match to TRBD1. Germline V gives CDR1 LGHNA, CDR2 YNFKEQ. With 0 bases clipped from V and 8 bases from J, the junction kept 7 bases outside the gene matches. This CDR3 has 17 amino acids. The CDR3 here is CASSQETGGLSDSPLHF. The CDR3 DNA is TGTGCCAGCAGCCAAGAGACAGGGGGCTTATCGGATTCACCCCTCCACTTT.

The V call is TRBV6-6, the J call TRBJ2-7; the match to TRBD1 covers 11 bases. V lost 10 bases to trimming and J lost 4 bases; unmatched junction nucleotides: 12. This CDR3 comprises 15 residues. Per germline, CDR1 MNHNY and CDR2 SVGAGI (reference sequence). DNA for the CDR3: TGTGCCACCAAACTTGGACAGGGGGCTGGGTACGAGCAGTACTTC. Protein product: CATKLGQGAGYEQYF.

This chain links TRBV7-2 with TRBJ1-6; no reliable D call. The CDR3 is 18 residues long. V was shortened by 1 base and J by 0 bases, with 13 bases between the two germline ends. Germline V lookup: CDR1 SGHTA, CDR2 FQGNSA. The CDR3 is CASSLVVGSSSYNSPLHF. The CDR3 nucleotides read TGTGCCAGCAGCTTAGTCGTCGGGTCGAGCTCCTATAATTCACCCCTCCACTTT.

V gene TRBV3-1 (or the pseudogene TRBV3-2) combines with J gene TRBJ2-2, with a possible D match to TRBD1 (6 bases). Trimming stripped 3 bases from V and 4 bases from J, with 9 bases between. The CDR3 spans 14 residues. CDR1 is LGHDT, CDR2 YNNKEL, per germline (reference sequence). In DNA, the CDR3 is TGTGCCAGCAGCCATATCAGGGGCACCGGGGAGCTGTTTTTT. Its protein is CASSHIRGTGELFF.

V is TRBV7-2 and J is TRBJ2-3; no firm D call. This CDR3 is built from 15 residues. Germline V gene sequence: CDR1 SGHTA, CDR2 FQGNSA. The V end was cut by 5 bases, the J end by 0 bases, with 12 bases between. In DNA form, the CDR3 reads TGTGCCAGCAGCCCCCGGCGGCTTAGCACAGATACGCAGTATTTT. Translation: CASSPRRLSTDTQYF.

The chain has TRBV6-2 or TRBV6-3 and TRBJ2-4; the D gene is possibly TRBD2 (5 bases). CDR1 is MNHEY and CDR2 is SVGEGT in the germline V gene. Trimming took 6 bases from V and 9 from J, leaving 15 bases between them. The CDR3 sequence is 13 residues long. The CDR3 region has the DNA TGTGCCAGCAGCCGCAAGGGAGTAACCATTCAGTACTTC. As protein: CASSRKGVTIQYF.

The rearrangement links TRBV29-1 to TRBJ1-2; 7 bases are shared with TRBD1. This CDR3 has 14 amino acids. CDR1 and CDR2 from the germline V gene are SQVTM and ANQGSEA. V shed 7 bases and J 1 base; nucleotides not matched to a gene: 9. CDR3 residues: CSAPSGTVNYGYTF. CDR3 nucleotide sequence: TGCAGCGCCCCTTCGGGGACAGTTAACTATGGCTACACCTTC.

This clone turned up a few times. This chain's CDR3 is CASRPLDANTGELFF. The CDR3 nucleotides read TGTGCCAGCAGACCCCTAGACGCCAACACCGGGGAGCTGTTTTTT. This sequence joins TRBV2 and TRBJ2-2; D gene ambiguous. The CDR3 contains 15 residues. The germline V gene has CDR1 SNHLY and CDR2 FYNNEI. The ends were cut back, 6 bases at V and 2 bases at J, with 13 bases in the middle.

The chain links TRBV4-1 to TRBJ2-5, with D possibly TRBD2 on 5 matching bases. This CDR3 is 13 amino acids long. Germline CDR1 is MGHRA and CDR2 is YSYEKL. Trimming pared 4 bases from V and 3 bases from J, leaving 9 bases between. The CDR3 loop is CASSRHGEETQYF. In nucleotides, the CDR3 is TGCGCCAGCAGCCGGCACGGGGAAGAGACCCAGTACTTC.

The rearrangement joins TRBV5-6 to TRBJ2-3; 8 positions match TRBD2. V shed 5 bases, J shed 0 bases, and the junction held 5 bases outside the gene matches. Germline V CDR1 and CDR2: SGHDT, YYEEEE. This CDR3 has 15 amino acids. CDR3 bases: TGTGCCAGCAGGGAGGCGGGAGGCAGCACAGATACGCAGTATTTT. This codes for CASREAGGSTDTQYF.